The rows below give T cell receptor beta chains drawn from one sample of a study of T cell responses to AZD1222 COVID-19 vaccine. Here immunoSEQ multiplex PCR was the method, and the copy in TCRdb shows in-frame clones only, minus some. The sample carries roughly 180,000 clones, roughly 94% recorded once. The sample in question was peripheral blood, obtained on day 0 of AZD1222 vaccination. The receptors come from an adult in good health. The CDR3 runs from the conserved cysteine through the conserved F or W. The order of the fields is V gene, J gene, clone size, D gene, CDR3 DNA, CDR3 protein. The D gene is left open where the match is weak. For some rows the clone size is stated as once, few or many, or as a class when expanded; others skip it.

V gene: TRBV7-9
J gene: TRBJ1-3
clone size: NA
D gene: NA
CDR3 DNA: TGTGCCAGCAGCGCCAGGGTCTCGGGAAACACCATATATTTT
CDR3 protein: CASSARVSGNTIYF

V gene: TRBV6-1
J gene: TRBJ2-7
clone size: NA
D gene: NA
CDR3 DNA: TGTGCCAGCAGTGAAGGGGCAGGTAAATACTTC
CDR3 protein: CASSEGAGKYF

V gene: TRBV5-6
J gene: TRBJ1-1
clone size: once
D gene: NA
CDR3 DNA: TGTGCCAGCAGCGAGTGGGGCCTAATGAACACTGAAGCTTTCTTT
CDR3 protein: CASSEWGLMNTEAFF

V gene: TRBV10-3
J gene: TRBJ1-4
clone size: NA
D gene: NA
CDR3 DNA: TGTGCCATCTCAAACAGGGAAAATGAAAAACTGTTTTTT
CDR3 protein: CAISNRENEKLFF

V gene: TRBV28
J gene: TRBJ1-2
clone size: NA
D gene: NA
CDR3 DNA: TGTGCCAGCATCACAACGTCGACAGGAATCTATGGCTACACCTTC
CDR3 protein: CASITTSTGIYGYTF

V gene: TRBV27
J gene: TRBJ1-5
clone size: once
D gene: NA
CDR3 DNA: TGTGCCAGCAGTTTACAGGGGTCCAAGGGCAATCAGCCCCAGCATTTT
CDR3 protein: CASSLQGSKGNQPQHF

V gene: TRBV19
J gene: TRBJ1-6
clone size: once
D gene: TRBD1
CDR3 DNA: TGTGCCACTCAGACGCAACAGGGGCATAATTCACCCCTCCACTTT
CDR3 protein: CATQTQQGHNSPLHF

V gene: TRBV19
J gene: TRBJ1-2
clone size: NA
D gene: TRBD1
CDR3 DNA: TGTGCCAGTAGTGTACGGGACAGGGTATATGGCTACACCTTC
CDR3 protein: CASSVRDRVYGYTF

V gene: TRBV14
J gene: TRBJ1-1
clone size: NA
D gene: NA
CDR3 DNA: TGTGCCAGCAGTTTCAGAAACACTGAAGCTTTCTTT
CDR3 protein: CASSFRNTEAFF

V gene: TRBV12-3/TRBV12-4
J gene: TRBJ2-2
clone size: NA
D gene: NA
CDR3 DNA: TGTGCCAGCAGTCCCAACACCGGGGAGCTGTTTTTT
CDR3 protein: CASSPNTGELFF

V gene: TRBV3-1/TRBV3-2
J gene: TRBJ1-5
clone size: NA
D gene: NA
CDR3 DNA: TGTGCCAGCAGCCAAGAACCCGACGGTGAGCCCCAGCATTTT
CDR3 protein: CASSQEPDGEPQHF

V gene: TRBV23-1
J gene: TRBJ2-7
clone size: NA
D gene: NA
CDR3 DNA: TGCGCCAGCAGTCCCCGGGACCCTGCTAGGGGCGAGCAGTACTTC
CDR3 protein: CASSPRDPARGEQYF

V gene: TRBV19
J gene: TRBJ1-2
clone size: NA
D gene: NA
CDR3 DNA: TGTGCCAGTAATCCGGGGACAAACAACTATGGCTACACCTTC
CDR3 protein: CASNPGTNNYGYTF

V gene: TRBV7-9
J gene: TRBJ2-1
clone size: NA
D gene: NA
CDR3 DNA: TGTGCCAGCAGCTTAGTGGCTAGCGTCCATGAGCAGTTCTTC
CDR3 protein: CASSLVASVHEQFF

V gene: TRBV3-1/TRBV3-2
J gene: TRBJ1-2
clone size: NA
D gene: TRBD1
CDR3 DNA: TGTGCCAGCAGCCAAGGACAGGGGGCCACAGGGACCTTC
CDR3 protein: CASSQGQGATGTF

V gene: TRBV6-1
J gene: TRBJ2-1
clone size: NA
D gene: TRBD1
CDR3 DNA: TGTGCCAGCAGTGAATACAGGGGGTATGAGCAGTTCTTC
CDR3 protein: CASSEYRGYEQFF

V gene: TRBV27
J gene: TRBJ1-2
clone size: NA
D gene: NA
CDR3 DNA: TGTGCCAGCAGTTTAACCCCTAACTATGGCTACACCTTC
CDR3 protein: CASSLTPNYGYTF

V gene: TRBV5-4
J gene: TRBJ2-3
clone size: NA
D gene: NA
CDR3 DNA: TGTGCCAGCAGCTTGGACAGGGTTGGAGATACGCAGTATTTT
CDR3 protein: CASSLDRVGDTQYF

V gene: TRBV5-1
J gene: TRBJ1-5
clone size: NA
D gene: NA
CDR3 DNA: TGCGCCAGCAGCTTGGGTGGGGCGGGAGAGCAGCCCCAGCATTTT
CDR3 protein: CASSLGGAGEQPQHF

V gene: TRBV30
J gene: TRBJ2-6
clone size: few
D gene: NA
CDR3 DNA: TGTGCCTGGATGGGTTCAGGAGGGGCCAACGTCCTGACTTTC
CDR3 protein: CAWMGSGGANVLTF

V gene: TRBV9
J gene: TRBJ1-2
clone size: NA
D gene: NA
CDR3 DNA: TGTGCCAGCAGCGTAGCTCCGGGTGCGGGCGGCTACACCTTC
CDR3 protein: CASSVAPGAGGYTF

V gene: TRBV12-3/TRBV12-4
J gene: TRBJ2-2
clone size: NA
D gene: NA
CDR3 DNA: TGTGCCAGCAGTTTCTCCGGGGAGCTGTTTTTT
CDR3 protein: CASSFSGELFF

V gene: TRBV24-1
J gene: TRBJ2-3
clone size: NA
D gene: NA
CDR3 DNA: TGTGCCACCAGTGACCCGGACAGCCTTTCTGATACGCAGTATTTT
CDR3 protein: CATSDPDSLSDTQYF

V gene: TRBV7-8
J gene: TRBJ1-2
clone size: NA
D gene: NA
CDR3 DNA: TGTGCCAGCAGCTTAGCATTGAGAGGCTACACCTTC
CDR3 protein: CASSLALRGYTF

V gene: TRBV5-4
J gene: TRBJ2-3
clone size: NA
D gene: NA
CDR3 DNA: TGTGCCAGCAGCCCCTCGGCGGATACGCAGTATTTT
CDR3 protein: CASSPSADTQYF

V gene: TRBV27
J gene: TRBJ1-2
clone size: NA
D gene: TRBD1
CDR3 DNA: TGTGCCAGCAGGAGAGGGACAGGGGGCGCCTACGGCTATGGCTACACCTTC
CDR3 protein: CASRRGTGGAYGYGYTF

V gene: TRBV2
J gene: TRBJ1-2
clone size: NA
D gene: NA
CDR3 DNA: TGTGCCAGCTCCGTTGGAAAGACTACTTCCGGCTATGGCTACACCTTC
CDR3 protein: CASSVGKTTSGYGYTF

V gene: TRBV3-1/TRBV3-2
J gene: TRBJ2-5
clone size: NA
D gene: NA
CDR3 DNA: TGTGCCAGCACACAAGAGACCCAGTACTTC
CDR3 protein: CASTQETQYF

V gene: TRBV29-1
J gene: TRBJ2-1
clone size: NA
D gene: NA
CDR3 DNA: TGCAGCGTATGGGACAATGAGCAGTTCTTC
CDR3 protein: CSVWDNEQFF

V gene: TRBV27
J gene: TRBJ1-1
clone size: once
D gene: NA
CDR3 DNA: TGTGCCAGCAGTTTCCGGGAGAGTGGTAACACTGAAGCTTTCTTT
CDR3 protein: CASSFRESGNTEAFF

V gene: TRBV5-1
J gene: TRBJ1-2
clone size: NA
D gene: NA
CDR3 DNA: TGCGCCAGCACTCTCATGGGGGGAATGGACGGCTACACCTTC
CDR3 protein: CASTLMGGMDGYTF

V gene: TRBV3-1/TRBV3-2
J gene: TRBJ1-3
clone size: NA
D gene: NA
CDR3 DNA: TGTGCCAGCTCGGGGGGGGTCTCTGGAAACACCATATATTTT
CDR3 protein: CASSGGVSGNTIYF

V gene: TRBV5-1
J gene: TRBJ1-1
clone size: NA
D gene: TRBD1
CDR3 DNA: TGCGCCAGCAGCTATACAACAGGGGCTACTGAAGCTTTCTTT
CDR3 protein: CASSYTTGATEAFF

V gene: TRBV2
J gene: TRBJ1-1
clone size: NA
D gene: NA
CDR3 DNA: TGTGCCAGCAGGCCAAACAGGGTGGATTGGGTCAACACTGAAGCTTTCTTT
CDR3 protein: CASRPNRVDWVNTEAFF

V gene: TRBV28
J gene: TRBJ2-1
clone size: NA
D gene: TRBD2
CDR3 DNA: TGTGCCAGCAGGGCCCGGGCGGGAGTCCCCTACAATGAGCAGTTCTTC
CDR3 protein: CASRARAGVPYNEQFF

V gene: TRBV18
J gene: TRBJ1-3
clone size: NA
D gene: NA
CDR3 DNA: TGTGCCAGCTCACCAAAGGAAAGTGTCAGGGCGAACACCATATATTTT
CDR3 protein: CASSPKESVRANTIYF

V gene: TRBV3-1/TRBV3-2
J gene: TRBJ2-2
clone size: NA
D gene: NA
CDR3 DNA: TGTGCCAGCAGCCAAGGCTGGCTAGCGCTTAACACCGGGGAGCTGTTTTTT
CDR3 protein: CASSQGWLALNTGELFF

V gene: TRBV30
J gene: TRBJ1-2
clone size: NA
D gene: NA
CDR3 DNA: TGTGCCTGGACGATCCAGGGCCTCCCCGGCTACACCTTC
CDR3 protein: CAWTIQGLPGYTF

V gene: TRBV7-3
J gene: TRBJ2-7
clone size: NA
D gene: TRBD1
CDR3 DNA: TGTGCCAGCAGTGGGGACAGGGAATCCGAGCAGTACTTC
CDR3 protein: CASSGDRESEQYF

V gene: TRBV7-8
J gene: TRBJ1-5
clone size: once
D gene: TRBD1
CDR3 DNA: TGTGCCAGCAGCAACGCCGGGACAGGGAGGATAAGCAATCAGCCCCAGCATTTT
CDR3 protein: CASSNAGTGRISNQPQHF

V gene: TRBV12-3/TRBV12-4
J gene: TRBJ2-1
clone size: NA
D gene: NA
CDR3 DNA: TGTGCCAGCGGGACGGACTACAATGAGCAGTTCTTC
CDR3 protein: CASGTDYNEQFF

V gene: TRBV7-2
J gene: TRBJ1-1
clone size: NA
D gene: TRBD1
CDR3 DNA: TGTGCCAGCAGCTTAGGCCGGCGACAGGGAAGGGGAAACACTGAAGCTTTCTTT
CDR3 protein: CASSLGRRQGRGNTEAFF

V gene: TRBV5-1
J gene: TRBJ2-3
clone size: NA
D gene: NA
CDR3 DNA: TGCGCCAGCAGCTTGGGGACCTCTCCTGCGAATACGCAGTATTTT
CDR3 protein: CASSLGTSPANTQYF

V gene: TRBV18
J gene: TRBJ1-1
clone size: NA
D gene: NA
CDR3 DNA: TGTGCCAGCCTCCCGGACGTACGCTCTGAAGCTTTCTTT
CDR3 protein: CASLPDVRSEAFF

V gene: TRBV18
J gene: TRBJ2-5
clone size: NA
D gene: NA
CDR3 DNA: TGTGCCAGCTCACTCTCCGGGACCATGGGGACCCAGTACTTC
CDR3 protein: CASSLSGTMGTQYF

V gene: TRBV18
J gene: TRBJ1-5
clone size: NA
D gene: NA
CDR3 DNA: TGTGCCAGCTCACCACCGAGCGGTGGAACGAGAAATCAGCCCCAGCATTTT
CDR3 protein: CASSPPSGGTRNQPQHF